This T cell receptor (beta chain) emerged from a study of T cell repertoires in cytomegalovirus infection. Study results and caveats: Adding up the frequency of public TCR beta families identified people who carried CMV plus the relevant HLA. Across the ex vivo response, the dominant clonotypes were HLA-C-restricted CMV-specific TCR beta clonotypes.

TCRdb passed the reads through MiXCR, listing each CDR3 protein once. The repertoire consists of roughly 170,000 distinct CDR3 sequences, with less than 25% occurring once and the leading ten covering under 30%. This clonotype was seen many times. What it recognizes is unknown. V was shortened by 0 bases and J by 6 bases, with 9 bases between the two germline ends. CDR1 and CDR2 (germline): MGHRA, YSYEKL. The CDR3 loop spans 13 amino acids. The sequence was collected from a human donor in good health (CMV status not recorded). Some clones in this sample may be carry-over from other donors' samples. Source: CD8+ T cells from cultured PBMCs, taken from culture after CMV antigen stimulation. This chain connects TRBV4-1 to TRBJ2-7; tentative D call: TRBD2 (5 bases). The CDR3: CASSQDTRGEQYF. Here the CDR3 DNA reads TGCGCCAGCAGCCAAGATACACGGGGCGAGCAGTACTTC.